The present T cell receptor (beta chain) was sequenced within a study of cytomegalovirus exposure and HLA in healthy donors. Study-level results: A further, later analysis showed that HLA-associated TCR beta chains (compared with equally common others) were more clonally expanded. The later analysis indicated that the majority of CMV-associated TCR beta chains appeared HLA-restricted.

Amplification used 60 Vbeta primers and 13 Jbeta primers. TCRdb's copy holds only in-frame clones and misses some; the assay was immunoSEQ multiplex PCR. The sample holds under 150,000 clones; roughly 80% are singletons and the top ten take 4% to 4.5%. As for this clone: The target antigen is unknown.

Losses at the gene ends were 5 bases for V and 1 base for J; bases not matched to a gene: 10. Germline values: CDR1 SNHLY, CDR2 FYNNEI. The length of the CDR3 is 17 residues. This TCR derives from a middle-aged woman in good health and CMV-seropositive. The sequencing input was PBMCs. The chain links TRBV2 to TRBJ2-2; 7 bases fit TRBD1. The CDR3 region is CASSRDRSRRNTGELFF. CDR3 bases: TGTGCCAGCAGTAGGGACAGAAGTAGGCGGAACACCGGGGAGCTGTTTTTT.